This entry lists 10 T cell receptor beta chains sequenced from one sample in a study of identical twins (dated by TCRdb to the mid-2010s). The method was 5' RACE. Sequencing relied on an Illumina HiSeq 2000. The public reads were run again by TCRdb, first through fastp at Q25 and then through MiXCR, and only productive beta chains were kept. Every entry covers one CDR3 protein and lists the most common genes and DNA from its rows. The sample includes about 200,000 distinct CDR3 sequences, with 7.5% observed a single time. The ten largest clones represent about 1.9% of the sample. These data are also associated with another study on yellow fever vaccine responses in identical twins.

The sequenced sample consisted of memory (CD45RO+) T cells sorted from blood. Explained via the paper, the cell subset or site label denotes: CD45RO+ enriched T cells. These receptors were collected from a woman younger than 35 in good health.

This clonotype was observed at least ten times. The genes are TRBV5-1 and TRBJ1-2, with D uncertain. Germline V CDR1 and CDR2: SGHRS, YFSETQ. The V end lost 4 bases, the J end lost 4 bases, and 11 bases lay between the germline ends. This CDR3 region has 13 residues. The CDR3 is CASSPAAVYGYTF. CDR3 nucleotide sequence: TGCGCCAGCAGCCCCGCGGCAGTCTATGGCTACACCTTC.

The sample holds a few counts of this clonotype. CDR3 protein: CASSLLVAMNTEAFF. DNA of the CDR3: TGTGCCAGCAGCTTGTTGGTGGCAATGAACACTGAAGCTTTCTTT. The V call is TRBV5-6, the J call TRBJ1-1, with unresolved D. The CDR3 extends over 15 amino acids. V was pared by 1 base and J by 0 bases, with 10 bases between. Per the germline V gene, CDR1 is SGHDT and CDR2 is YYEEEE.

The chain recombines TRBV20-1 with TRBJ2-1, with a tentative D call TRBD1 (5 bases). The length of the CDR3 is 12 residues. The V end lost 6 bases, the J end lost 9 bases, and 15 bases lay between the germline ends. CDR1 and CDR2 (germline): DFQATT, SNEGSKA (reference sequence). The CDR3 bases are TGCAGTGCCAACACTTTAAGGGGTGAGCAGTTCTTC. This codes for CSANTLRGEQFF.

The gene calls are TRBV20-1 and TRBJ2-3; the D is unclear. This CDR3 spans 16 amino acids. Germline V gives CDR1 DFQATT, CDR2 SNEGSKA (reference sequence). Trimming shortened V by 5 bases and J by 4 bases, and 22 bases separated the two germline ends. The CDR3 sequence: CSAVSALSAVADTQYF. CDR3 DNA: TGCAGTGCTGTCTCGGCCCTTTCCGCAGTCGCAGATACGCAGTATTTT.

The rearrangement links TRBV2 to TRBJ2-2, with unresolved D. Per the germline V gene, CDR1 is SNHLY and CDR2 is FYNNEI. V was shortened by 7 bases and J by 4 bases, with 10 bases between the two germline ends. CDR3 length: 13 amino acids. CDR3 region: CASTYTRTGELFF. CDR3 sequence (DNA): TGTGCCAGCACCTACACCCGCACCGGGGAGCTGTTTTTT. Filled out from reference TRBV2 and TRBJ2-2, the complete variable domain reads EPEVTQTPSHQVTQMGQEVILRCVPISNHLYFYWYRQILGQKVEFLVSFYNNEISEKSEIFDDQFSVERPDGSNFTLKIRSTKLEDSAMYFCASTYTRTGELFFGEGSRLTVL.

This clonotype occurred a few times. V gene TRBV7-2 combines with J gene TRBJ1-6, with D unclear. This CDR3 spans 16 amino acids. V shed 4 bases and J shed 2 bases, with 12 bases lying between them. Per the germline V gene, CDR1 is SGHTA and CDR2 is FQGNSA. The CDR3 bases are TGTGCCAGCAGCTCGCCTCGGGGTCCCTATAATTCACCCCTCCACTTT. It specifies CASSSPRGPYNSPLHF.

This chain links TRBV20-1 with TRBJ2-3, with TRBD2 matching 11 bases. This CDR3 region has 18 residues. The V segment lost 4 bases and the J segment 0 bases; nucleotides outside the gene matches: 12. Germline CDR1 and CDR2: DFQATT and SNEGSKA (reference sequence). CDR3 in DNA: TGCAGTGCTACAGTTCCTAGCGGGGGGAGCTTTAGCACAGATACGCAGTATTTT. Translating it yields CSATVPSGGSFSTDTQYF.

V and J are TRBV28 and TRBJ1-1; a weak D match, TRBD1 (5 bases). The CDR3 sequence is 14 residues long. Trimming shortened V by 2 bases and J by 3 bases, and 10 bases separated the two germline ends. Germline-derived CDR1 and CDR2 are MDHEN and SYDVKM. CDR3 sequence reads: CASSLGDQYTEAFF. The CDR3 region has the DNA TGTGCCAGCAGTTTAGGGGACCAGTACACTGAAGCTTTCTTT.

The chain employs TRBV30 and TRBJ2-7; possibly TRBD1 for D (5 bases). Trimming left V 0 bases short and J 2 bases short, with 11 bases between. Germline-derived CDR1 and CDR2 are GTSNPN and SVGIG (reference sequence). CDR3 length equals 14 residues. The CDR3 sequence is CAWSVPAGTYEQYF. CDR3 DNA sequence: TGTGCCTGGAGTGTCCCGGCAGGGACCTACGAGCAGTACTTC.

This clonotype occurred many times. V gene TRBV5-1 combines with J gene TRBJ2-5; the match to TRBD1 covers 7 bases. The CDR3 spans 13 residues. Unmatched junction bases numbered 4, after V lost 4 bases and J lost 4 bases. The germline CDR1 and CDR2 sequences are SGHRS and YFSETQ. The CDR3 sequence is CASSPDRAETQYF. The CDR3 DNA reads as TGCGCCAGCAGCCCTGACAGGGCAGAGACCCAGTACTTC.